This entry features one T cell receptor (beta chain) sequence. Antigen: not known. The germline gives CDR1 MNHEY, CDR2 SMNVEV (reference sequence). V gave up 0 bases and J gave up 6 bases; unmatched junction bases: 6. The CDR3 has 16 amino acids. These data are taken from a study of siplizumab effects on memory and regulatory T cells. Study-level findings and limits: There was no confirmation of the suppressive function of proliferating Tregs from siplizumab cultures. Naive T cells were seemingly more diverse than memory cells, and major contributions to the alloresponse seemed to be made by them.

Assay used: immunoSEQ multiplex PCR; TCRdb lists only in-frame clones, some missing. Of 70,000 to 95,000 clones listed, under 95% are singletons. V and J are TRBV27 and TRBJ2-2; 8 nucleotides line up with TRBD1. The clonotype was recovered from a human donor in good health. Sequencing was performed on CD8+ T cells sorted from blood. The CDR3 loop reads CASSLSRTGSPGELFF. The CDR3 bases are TGTGCCAGCAGTTTATCGAGGACAGGGTCCCCCGGGGAGCTGTTTTTT.